This TCR beta chain is drawn from a study of blood T cell repertoires in COVID-19. Turning to the study itself: COVID-19 samples collected from the United States, Italy and Spain covered acute and convalescent phases. In each case, the material was cDNA or gDNA derived from T cells, B-cell-depleted T cells, or PBMCs.

In the original processing: Nucleated cell number was recorded as an estimate derived from reference gene primer amplification. Sequencing used immunoSEQ multiplex PCR; TCRdb keeps in-frame clones, though not all of them. V, J and clone size derive from that table, while D and trimming were established from the DNA sequence. This sample has about 250,000 clones, with about 90% found just once. To note about this clone: A junction end diverges from the germline sequence, so it may reflect a read error.

Germline V CDR1 and CDR2: LNHNV, YYDKDF (reference sequence). CDR3 length: 13 amino acids. Material for sequencing was peripheral blood. The source of this sequence is an elderly man with acute or convalescent COVID-19. The rearrangement links TRBV15 to TRBJ1-6; TRBD1 matches at 8 bases. DNA of the CDR3: TGTGCCACCAGCGGAGACAGGGGTTCACCCCTCCACTTT. Residues: CATSGDRGSPLHF.